Below are 16 T cell receptor beta chains sequenced from a single sample in a study of control samples from healthy donors and cancer patients. The repertoire was sequenced with immunoSEQ multiplex PCR; TCRdb's copy has only in-frame clones and lacks some. This sample has over 200,000 clones, with 82% found just once. Sequencing input: PBMCs. The receptors derive from a woman aged 60 to 75 with lung cancer.

This rearrangement joins TRBV6-1 to TRBJ2-6; no definite D call. The V end was cut by 3 bases, the J end by 4 bases, with 7 bases between. This CDR3 is built from 14 residues. The germline V gene has CDR1 MNHNS and CDR2 SASEGT. The chain's CDR3 is CASSEVAGANVLTF. The CDR3 DNA reads TGTGCCAGCAGTGAGGTTGCCGGGGCCAACGTCCTGACTTTC.

The chain employs TRBV11-2 and TRBJ2-2; D gene unclear. Looked up from germline, CDR1 is SGHAT and CDR2 is FQNNGV. The CDR3 spans 13 residues. Trimming removed 1 base from V and 7 bases from J, with 7 bases in between. CDR3 DNA sequence: TGTGCCAGCAGCTTAGGGCAGAACGGGGAGCTGTTTTTT. Its translation: CASSLGQNGELFF. Based on the CDR3 plus reference TRBV11-2 and TRBJ2-2, the full variable domain is EAGVAQSPRYKIIEKRQSVAFWCNPISGHATLYWYQQILGQGPKLLIQFQNNGVVDDSQLPKDRFSAERLKGVDSTLKIQPAKLEDSAVYLCASSLGQNGELFFGEGSRLTVL.

V usage is TRBV7-3 and J usage is TRBJ1-5; 7 bases align to TRBD1. Germline CDR1 SGHTA, CDR2 FQGTGA. This CDR3 region has 16 residues. The V and J ends lost 1 base and 7 bases, in that order; junction bases with no gene match: 10. CDR3 in amino acids: CASSLKVVTGVQPQHF. The CDR3 DNA follows: TGTGCCAGCAGCTTAAAGGTCGTCACAGGGGTCCAGCCCCAGCATTTT.

Remarks on this clone: The sample contains more than one DNA sequence encoding this CDR3. The chain joins TRBV29-1 to TRBJ2-7; 8 bases are a match to TRBD2. From germline, CDR1 is SQVTM and CDR2 ANQGSEA. After removal of 6 bases from V and 3 bases from J, the junction contained 1 base not matched to a gene. The CDR3 spans 11 residues. This CDR3 is CSVGTSYEQYF. CDR3 DNA: TGCAGCGTCGGGACTAGCTACGAGCAGTACTTC.

This clone has just a few counts. The chain combines TRBV28 with TRBJ1-5; 11 nucleotides align to TRBD1. Per germline, CDR1 MDHEN and CDR2 SYDVKM. Germline trimming cut 6 bases from V and 7 bases from J; bases unmatched to any gene: 8. This CDR3 comprises 15 residues. The CDR3 sequence: CASSLGTGGDQPQHF. The CDR3 DNA reads as TGTGCCAGCAGCCTCGGGACAGGGGGGGACCAGCCCCAGCATTTT. Based on the CDR3 plus reference TRBV28 and TRBJ1-5, the full variable domain is DVKVTQSSRYLVKRTGEKVFLECVQDMDHENMFWYRQDPGLGLRLIYFSYDVKMKEKGDIPEGYSVSREKKERFSLILESASTNQTSMYLCASSLGTGGDQPQHFGDGTRLSIL.

Of note for this clone: The identical CDR3 is also encoded by other nucleotide sequences in the sample. The V call is TRBV5-1, the J call TRBJ2-1; TRBD1 agrees at 9 bases. V was pared by 3 bases and J by 1 base, with 2 bases of the junction left unmatched. Germline V gene sequence: CDR1 SGHRS, CDR2 YFSETQ. The CDR3 length is 15 residues. The CDR3 is CASSSGTGSYNEQFF. The CDR3 coding sequence is TGCGCCAGCAGCTCGGGGACAGGGTCCTACAATGAGCAGTTCTTC.

J is TRBJ1-5 and V is TRBV4-1; D is undetermined. V was shortened by 0 bases and J by 6 bases, with 15 bases between the two germline ends. The CDR3 consists of 16 residues. CDR1 and CDR2 (germline): MGHRA, YSYEKL. CDR3 in DNA: TGCGCCAGCAGCCAAGAAGTGGCAGGTTGGAGTCAGCCCCAGCATTTT. Translating it yields CASSQEVAGWSQPQHF.

The rearrangement joins TRBV28 to TRBJ2-7, with 12 nucleotides matching TRBD2. The CDR3 is 17 residues long. Unmatched junction bases numbered 12, after V lost 5 bases and J lost 4 bases. The germline CDR1 and CDR2 sequences are MDHEN and SYDVKM. The CDR3 DNA sequence: TGTGCCAGCAGTGGGGGACTAGCGGGCGGGCTTAATTACGAGCAGTACTTC. Its translation: CASSGGLAGGLNYEQYF.

This rearrangement joins TRBV7-9 to TRBJ1-1; 7 bases map to TRBD1. Looked up from germline, CDR1 is SEHNR and CDR2 is FQNEAQ (reference sequence). The CDR3 runs to 16 residues. V shed 5 bases, J shed 1 base, and the junction held 10 bases outside the gene matches. The CDR3 region has the DNA TGTGCCAGCAGCGTACCCTCCGGGACAGCGAACACTGAAGCTTTCTTT. Protein sequence: CASSVPSGTANTEAFF.

This clone occurred once. The sample contains more than one DNA sequence encoding this CDR3. The chain uses TRBV15 and TRBJ1-4; perhaps TRBD1 as D (6 bases). The V gene lost 1 base and the J gene lost 6 bases, with 9 bases spanning the gap. This CDR3 region has 14 residues. The germline gives CDR1 LNHNV, CDR2 YYDKDF (reference sequence). CDR3 coding DNA: TGTGCCACCAGCAGAGGGGGGCAGGATGAAAAACTGTTTTTT. Translated, it gives CATSRGGQDEKLFF.

V is TRBV7-3 and J is TRBJ2-7; TRBD1 matches 7 bases. V dropped 5 bases and J dropped 6; count of bases not matched to a gene: 10. The CDR3 covers 14 residues. The V gene's germline CDR1 is SGHTA and CDR2 FQGTGA. DNA for the CDR3: TGTGCCAGCAGCCTGACAGGGCACTCTTCCGAGCAGTACTTC. Translating gives CASSLTGHSSEQYF.

This chain uses TRBV18 with TRBJ2-3; 9 bases are shared with TRBD1. CDR3 size: 16 residues. The germline V gene has CDR1 KGHSH and CDR2 LQKENI. V was pared by 0 bases and J by 3 bases, with 4 bases of the junction left unmatched. The CDR3 DNA is TGTGCCAGCTCACCACCCACGGGACAGGGAACAGATACGCAGTATTTT. Translating gives CASSPPTGQGTDTQYF.

V is TRBV5-4 and J is TRBJ2-5; 10 nucleotides line up with TRBD1. The V segment lost 2 bases and the J segment 3 bases; nucleotides outside the gene matches: 4. Germline-derived CDR1 and CDR2 are SGHNT and YYREEE (reference sequence). The CDR3 consists of 15 residues. The DNA of the CDR3 is TGTGCCAGCAGCTTTTCTGGGACAGGGGAAGAGACCCAGTACTTC. Encoded protein: CASSFSGTGEETQYF.

This chain connects TRBV4-2 to TRBJ1-3; no clear D. V lost 1 base to trimming and J lost 3 bases, with 13 bases between them. Germline V gives CDR1 LGHNA, CDR2 YNFKEQ. The CDR3 is 16 residues long. CDR3 nucleotides: TGTGCCAGCAGCCAAGGAAGGAGCTGGAGTGGAAACACCATATATTTT. This translates into CASSQGRSWSGNTIYF.

The chain combines TRBV7-9 with TRBJ2-5; TRBD1 matches at 8 bases. This CDR3 is 12 amino acids long. J lost 5 bases, V lost 5 bases, and 1 base had no gene match. Germline-derived CDR1 and CDR2 are SEHNR and FQNEAQ (reference sequence). The CDR3 here is CASSRQGETQYF. In nucleotides, the CDR3 is TGTGCCAGCAGCCGACAGGGGGAGACCCAGTACTTC.

The V gene is TRBV19, the J gene TRBJ2-3, with 9 bases that match TRBD2. This CDR3 is built from 16 residues. J was trimmed by 7 bases and V by 8 bases; bases with no gene match: 16. In germline, CDR1 is LNHDA, CDR2 SQIVND (reference sequence). The CDR3 nucleotides read TGTGCCAGTTCGCAGGGGGTTGCGGGAGGGCTGAATACGCAGTATTTT. Amino acids: CASSQGVAGGLNTQYF.